This T cell receptor beta chain comes out of a study of post-analysis software for immune sequencing data. Looking at the study overall: Both relapsing-remitting and secondary progressive multiple sclerosis featured among the disease courses, as did progressive-relapsing multiple sclerosis. Study-level points and caveats: TRBV5-6, TRBV5-1 and TRBV20-1 were among roughly 5 TRBV segments more frequent in patients than controls. Significantly decreased normalized Chao1 diversity was recorded for multiple sclerosis patients relative to controls. With F measure, samples from one preparation batch clustered together strongly.

TCR beta cDNA libraries included unique molecular identifiers. Starting from around 0.96 to 9.9 million T cells, the study yielded roughly 0.5 million cDNA molecules. MiXCR, run by TCRdb on the PCR reads, gives a single entry per CDR3 protein. The sample includes roughly 540,000 distinct CDR3 sequences, roughly 34% of them seen just once. Comment on this clonotype: The target antigen is unknown.

Germline V lookup: CDR1 SEHNR, CDR2 FQNEAQ (reference sequence). V was shortened by 3 bases and J by 2 bases, with 10 bases between the two germline ends. The CDR3 totals 14 residues. The sample comprised blood. The chain uses TRBV7-9 and TRBJ1-2; D remains unclear. The TCR was taken from a girl aged 2-17 years with multiple sclerosis. CDR3: CASSFPGRNYGYTF. The CDR3 DNA is TGTGCCAGCAGCTTCCCCGGGAGGAACTATGGCTACACCTTC.